This is a list of T cell receptor beta chains from one sample in a study of T cell responses to AZD1222 COVID-19 vaccine. Assay: immunoSEQ multiplex PCR; the TCRdb copy retains only in-frame clones and omits some. The table lists roughly 180,000 clones, about nine tenths of them singletons. The specimen was peripheral blood, collected on day 0 of AZD1222 vaccination. The receptor source for this set is an adult in good health. The conserved cysteine and the conserved F or W are not part of the CDR3 here.

>TRBV5-1
ASSLVPGRENTEAF
>TRBV27
ATPEGKSNQPQH
>TRBV19
ASSRPGQGGYT
>TRBV3-1/TRBV3-2
ASSQVLSWGEQF
>TRBV11-1
ASSSSAGVSDTQY
>TRBV19
ASSIRDRDNNEQF
>TRBV28
ASSLPGAATYEQY
>TRBV2
ASRTENTGELF
>TRBV11-2
ASSRQRGPTYEQY
>TRBV5-1
ASSPPTGGGKNIQY
>TRBV19
ASRMSRAGNTIY
>TRBV2
ASSETEYSPLH
>TRBV7-9
ASSLGQVNTEAF
>TRBV7-9
ASSLAVTTEAF
>TRBV28
ASSLVGWDRESYGYT
>TRBV5-1
ASSFVSMSGANVLT
>TRBV10-2
ASSYDGAKNIQY
>TRBV27
ASSSDPPGSYNEQF
>TRBV3-1/TRBV3-2
ASSQRITAVQF
>TRBV5-4
ASSLELDANEQF
>TRBV5-1
ASSLWAGGRNNEQF
>TRBV7-9
ASSPSWRGATEAF
>TRBV28
ASSPRIGWPQH
>TRBV24-1
ATRGSDRGTGELF